This T cell receptor (beta chain) stems from a study of post-analysis software for immune sequencing data (dated by TCRdb to the mid-2010s). Describing the broader study: The recorded disease courses included relapsing-remitting, secondary progressive and progressive-relapsing multiple sclerosis, and some patients had no subtype annotation. The patient repertoires were set against about eleven previously published healthy control repertoires from donors whose ages ranged from about 6 to 25 years. A subset of samples was prepared in parallel using single-end sample barcoding, then pooled and co-amplified after Illumina adapter ligation. The investigation overall reported the following: The control group was slightly older than the multiple sclerosis patient group. Direct clustering with F measure showed strong co-clustering of samples prepared in the same batch, prompting a batch-effect correction. Normalized Chao1 diversity was significantly lower in multiple sclerosis patients than controls, suggesting substantial peripheral T-cell clonal expansion. Patients showed significantly higher frequencies than controls for five TRBV segments, among them TRBV5-6, TRBV5-1 and TRBV20-1.

To demonstrate the VDJtools post-analysis software, TCR beta repertoires were profiled from the peripheral blood of about a dozen young patients with multiple sclerosis. The multiple sclerosis patients were children and adolescents between roughly 6 and 16 years of age. As encoded in the germline V gene (reference sequence), CDR1 is SEHNR while CDR2 is FQNEAQ. CDR3 length: 15 amino acids, cysteine to phenylalanine. Solely the CDR3 DNA is kept, with 45 bases framed from the first base. The receptor library was made with PCR. The sample was run on an Illumina HiSeq 2500. To reduce PCR and sequencing biases, unique molecular identifiers were built into the TCR beta cDNA libraries. Approximately 500,000 cDNA molecules were obtained for every 1 to 10 million input T cells, so each molecule roughly corresponded to one T cell. The patient libraries were prepared and sequenced with the same protocol used for the earlier healthy control dataset. Samples belonging to the same batch were prepared together, multiplexed and sequenced on a shared HiSeq lane. Per the source publication's procedure: Raw barcoded reads were processed with MIGEC, and single-read molecular identifier groups were discarded before consensus assembly and CDR3 extraction. Clonotype tables were post-analysed with VDJtools, and diversity was normalized by down-sampling all datasets to the smallest sample size. To correct batch-related cross-sample contamination, repertoire overlap clustering matched CDR3 amino acid sequences but not nucleotide sequences. The raw public reads went through TCRdb reprocessing: fastp at Q25, MiXCR clone calling, in-frame beta chains kept. Rows matching on CDR3 protein sequence are summarized as one entry with the most common DNA and genes. The V and J calls and clone size are TCRdb's, not the authors'. This sample gives roughly 730,000 distinct CDR3 sequences in total; just under 30% of them show up just once. 0.55% to 0.65% of the sample is in the top ten clones.

On this clonotype: The antigen it recognizes is unknown. The junction and the germline gene differ at one end; a read error may be behind it.

Sequencing used blood. The rearrangement combines TRBV7-9 with TRBJ2-3; 8 middle bases align to TRBD2. This clonotype was sampled from a girl aged 5 to 17 with multiple sclerosis. CDR3 protein: CASSFSGRATDAQYF. The nucleotide sequence is given as TGTGCCAGCAGCTTTTCCGGGAGGGCCACAGATGCGCAGTATTTT.